Listed below are T cell receptor beta chains from one sample, sequenced in a study of T cells in Graves' hyperthyroidism and ophthalmopathy. TCRdb re-called the multiplex PCR reads with MiXCR, one entry per CDR3 protein. The sample includes about 400,000 distinct CDR3 sequences, under 15% of them seen just once. The material sequenced was blood. These receptors originate from a woman aged 30 to 39 with Graves' hyperthyroidism. Both conserved end residues are part of each CDR3. The D gene is left open where the match is weak. Where a row states a size, it is once, few, many or the class of an expanded clone; other rows omit it.

clone_size	v_call	d_call	j_call	cdr3_aa	cdr3_nt
many	TRBV7-3	TRBD2	TRBJ2-2	CASSFTSGSSGELFF	TGTGCCAGCAGCTTTACTAGCGGGAGTTCCGGGGAGCTGTTTTTT
many	TRBV6-4	TRBD1	TRBJ1-1	CASSVDGTGGSEAFF	TGTGCCAGCAGCGTAGATGGGACAGGGGGAAGTGAAGCTTTCTTT
few	TRBV7-8	.	TRBJ1-1	CASSLATKNTEAFF	TGTGCCAGCAGCCTCGCGACAAAAAACACTGAAGCTTTCTTT
many	TRBV7-2	TRBD2	TRBJ2-7	CASSLGTSGSSYEQYF	TGTGCCAGCAGCTTAGGGACTAGCGGGAGCTCCTACGAGCAGTACTTC
many	TRBV27	.	TRBJ2-1	CATTPRDSFAEQFF	TGTGCCACAACACCCAGGGACTCCTTCGCTGAGCAGTTCTTC
many	TRBV28	.	TRBJ2-2	CASSLMQGGGELFF	TGTGCCAGCAGTTTGATGCAGGGTGGCGGGGAGCTGTTTTTT
many	TRBV6-1	.	TRBJ2-7	CASSTGGGYEQYF	TGTGCCAGCAGTACCGGAGGAGGCTACGAGCAGTACTTC
.	TRBV7-6	TRBD2	TRBJ2-3	CASSPRVAGSTDTQCF	TGTGCCAGCAGCCCCCGGGTAGCGGGAAGCACAGATACGCAGTGTTTT
.	TRBV3-1	.	TRBJ2-3	CASSQEVRGDTQYF	TGTGCCAGCAGCCAAGAGGTTCGGGGAGATACGCAGTATTTT
few	TRBV4-1	TRBD1	TRBJ1-1	CASTRTGGTEAFF	TGCGCCAGCACGAGGACAGGGGGGACTGAAGCTTTCTTT
many	TRBV5-5	.	TRBJ1-5	CASSPMSNQPQHF	TGTGCCAGCAGCCCGATGAGCAATCAGCCCCAGCATTTT
few	TRBV28	TRBD1	TRBJ1-2	CASSPPGTGGATF	TGTGCCAGCAGTCCTCCCGGGACAGGGGGCGCCACCTTC
many	TRBV28	TRBD1	TRBJ2-1	CASSSNQGAMSHEQFF	TGTGCCAGCAGTTCGAACCAGGGGGCTATGTCGCATGAGCAGTTCTTC
few	TRBV5-5	.	TRBJ2-5	CASSLAGGEGTQYF	TGTGCCAGCAGCTTGGCCGGAGGCGAGGGGACCCAGTACTTC
.	TRBV20-1	TRBD1	TRBJ1-3	CSALPVQGVGNTIYF	TGCAGTGCGCTACCAGTCCAGGGGGTAGGAAACACCATATATTTT
.	TRBV29-1	TRBD1	TRBJ2-3	CSVRGTADTQYF	TGCAGCGTTCGAGGGACAGCAGATACGCAGTATTTT
.	TRBV7-2	.	TRBJ2-2	CASRPLASTGELFF	TGTGCCAGCAGACCCCTAGCGAGTACCGGGGAGCTGTTTTTT
few	TRBV5-6	TRBD1	TRBJ2-3	CASGRRTGGFSSTDTQYF	TGTGCCAGCGGACGAAGGACAGGGGGCTTTTCTAGCACAGATACGCAGTATTTT
.	TRBV19	TRBD2	TRBJ2-1	CASSIVAREGLYNEQFF	TGTGCCAGTAGTATAGTCGCCCGGGAGGGCCTCTACAATGAGCAGTTCTTC
many	TRBV2	.	TRBJ2-2	CASRPDYTGELFF	TGTGCCAGCAGGCCTGATTACACCGGGGAGCTGTTTTTT
many	TRBV28	.	TRBJ2-3	CASSDSLTDTQYF	TGTGCCAGCAGTGACAGTCTCACAGATACGCAGTATTTT
many	TRBV2	TRBD2	TRBJ2-5	CASSLLAGGLKQETQYF	TGTGCCAGCAGTCTCCTAGCGGGAGGCCTCAAACAAGAGACCCAGTACTTC
.	TRBV6-2/TRBV6-3	.	TRBJ2-7	CASSYEEVYEQYF	TGTGCCAGCAGTTATGAGGAGGTCTACGAGCAGTACTTC
.	TRBV7-8	.	TRBJ2-5	CASSLGGRGEETQYF	TGTGCCAGCAGCTTAGGGGGCAGGGGAGAAGAGACCCAGTACTTC
many	TRBV30	TRBD1	TRBJ1-2	CAWKFLLGTGPANYGYTF	TGTGCCTGGAAGTTTCTGCTCGGGACAGGCCCCGCGAATTATGGCTACACCTTC
few	TRBV3-1	TRBD2	TRBJ2-3	CASSHRLAVTDTQYF	TGTGCCAGCAGCCATAGACTAGCGGTCACAGATACGCAGTATTTT
.	TRBV14	TRBD2	TRBJ2-1	CASSPRTSGLSGNEQFF	TGTGCCAGCAGCCCAAGGACTAGCGGCCTCTCCGGCAATGAGCAGTTCTTC
many	TRBV7-2	TRBD2	TRBJ2-5	CASSAWTSGREETQYF	TGTGCCAGCAGCGCCTGGACTAGCGGGAGAGAAGAGACCCAGTACTTC
few	TRBV2	TRBD2	TRBJ2-1	CASNQRLAGFEQFF	TGTGCCAGCAACCAAAGACTAGCGGGATTTGAGCAGTTCTTC
few	TRBV29-1	TRBD1	TRBJ1-4	CSVSGTGTEKLFF	TGCAGCGTTTCCGGGACAGGGACTGAAAAACTGTTTTTT
many	TRBV6-5	.	TRBJ1-1	CASSYSSWGANTEAFF	TGTGCCAGCAGTTACTCGTCGTGGGGGGCTAACACTGAAGCTTTCTTT
.	TRBV2	TRBD2	TRBJ2-5	CASSERGSYQETQYF	TGTGCCAGCAGTGAGCGGGGGAGCTACCAAGAGACCCAGTACTTC
few	TRBV15	.	TRBJ2-3	CATSRETHNTDTQYF	TGTGCCACCAGCAGAGAGACTCACAACACAGATACGCAGTATTTT
.	TRBV9	TRBD1	TRBJ1-5	CASSSTGAHGQPQHF	TGTGCCAGCAGCTCGACAGGGGCCCACGGTCAGCCCCAGCATTTT
many	TRBV3-1	.	TRBJ2-2	CASSQRTTNTGELFF	TGTGCCAGCAGCCAAAGGACAACGAACACCGGGGAGCTGTTTTTT
few	TRBV15	.	TRBJ2-7	CATSRDSAYEQYF	TGTGCCACCAGCAGAGATTCAGCCTACGAGCAGTACTTC
.	TRBV5-1	.	TRBJ2-5	CASSLEVGETRYF	TGCGCCAGCAGCTTGGAGGTTGGTGAGACCCGGTACTTC
.	TRBV20-1	.	TRBJ1-2	CSAPYLDYGYTF	TGCAGTGCCCCATACCTTGACTATGGCTACACCTTC
few	TRBV27	TRBD1	TRBJ1-3	CASSPNRGYGNTIYF	TGTGCCAGCAGTCCAAACAGGGGATATGGAAACACCATATATTTT
many	TRBV9	TRBD1	TRBJ1-2	CASSAGQANYGYTF	TGTGCCAGCAGCGCCGGACAGGCTAACTATGGCTACACCTTC